Below are 17 T cell receptor beta chains sequenced from a single sample in a study of blood T cells in healthy people across ages. Primed by a sample-barcoded 5' primer and a J-beta primer mix, a second PCR proceeded for 7 to 11 cycles. Via MiXCR, TCRdb re-called the 5' RACE reads, giving one row per CDR3 protein. The sample has about 680,000 distinct CDR3 sequences, roughly 49% seen once. Sequenced sample: blood. These receptor sequences come from a woman aged 55-69 years in good health.

This clonotype occurred a few times. The chain joins TRBV5-1 to TRBJ1-4; TRBD1 agrees at 7 bases. The J segment lost 8 bases and the V segment lost 0 bases, leaving 4 bases of the junction unmatched. Looked up from germline, CDR1 is SGHRS and CDR2 is YFSETQ. The CDR3 sequence is 14 residues long. This CDR3 reads CASSLVGTEEKLFF. In DNA, the CDR3 is TGCGCCAGCAGCTTGGTTGGGACAGAAGAAAAACTGTTTTTT.

This clonotype has a handful of counts. This chain joins TRBV20-1 and TRBJ1-1; D possibly corresponds to TRBD1 (6 bases). The CDR3 contains 14 residues. CDR1 and CDR2 from the germline V gene are DFQATT and SNEGSKA (reference sequence). V lost 1 base to trimming and J lost 0 bases, with 9 bases between them. The CDR3 protein is CSARGGHMNTEAFF. CDR3 coding DNA: TGCAGTGCTAGAGGGGGGCACATGAACACTGAAGCTTTCTTT.

This clonotype was observed a handful of times. The chain carries TRBV9 and TRBJ2-6; D not resolved. Germline V gene data show CDR1 as SGDLS and CDR2 as YYNGEE. The germline V and J ends were trimmed by 3 bases and 0 bases, with 16 bases remaining between them. There are 18 residues in the CDR3. The CDR3 is CASSATLVGRSGANVLTF. The CDR3 region has the DNA TGTGCCAGCAGCGCTACTCTTGTCGGTCGCTCTGGGGCCAACGTCCTGACTTTC.

The chain combines TRBV6-2 or TRBV6-3 with TRBJ2-7; weak D call: TRBD2 (6 bases). Germline CDR1 reads MNHEY; CDR2 reads SVGEGT. The CDR3 runs 14 residues. The V gene lost 2 bases and the J gene lost 9 bases, with 17 bases spanning the gap. CDR3 sequence reads: CASSYGLRSGLQYF. The CDR3 nucleotides are TGTGCCAGCAGTTACGGGTTGCGGAGCGGGCTGCAGTACTTC.

This sequence joins TRBV27 and TRBJ2-5, with D maybe TRBD2 (5 bases). The CDR3 is 14 residues long. The ends were cut back, 1 base at V and 5 bases at J, with 11 bases in the middle. Germline CDR1 is MNHEY and CDR2 is SMNVEV (reference sequence). This chain's CDR3 is CASSLWGVRETQYF. For the CDR3, the DNA is TGTGCCAGCAGTTTATGGGGAGTCAGGGAGACCCAGTACTTC.

The chain recombines TRBV15 with TRBJ2-2; D is unresolved. This CDR3 comprises 15 residues. Trimming left V 3 bases short and J 4 bases short, with 12 bases between. Germline values: CDR1 LNHNV, CDR2 YYDKDF (reference sequence). The CDR3 coding sequence is TGTGCCACCAGCAGGGGTGCTAGGGCCACCGGGGAGCTGTTTTTT. It encodes CATSRGARATGELFF.

The chain joins TRBV10-3 to TRBJ2-7, with 12 bases matching TRBD1. This CDR3 comprises 18 residues. Per the germline V gene, CDR1 is ENHRY and CDR2 is SYGVKD. The trim removed 6 bases at V and 3 bases at J, leaving 15 bases unmatched. The CDR3 sequence is CAISTRDRGLYELYEQYF. The CDR3 region has the DNA TGTGCCATCAGCACCCGGGACAGGGGGCTCTACGAACTCTACGAGCAGTACTTC.

J is TRBJ1-4 and V is TRBV6-5, with D perhaps matching TRBD1 (5 bases). This CDR3 has 14 amino acids. Germline-derived CDR1 and CDR2 are MNHEY and SVGAGI. V dropped 2 bases and J dropped 4 bases, with 8 bases sitting between them. CDR3 DNA sequence: TGTGCCAGCAGTTACGTAGGGGATAATGAAAAACTGTTTTTT. Residues: CASSYVGDNEKLFF.

This clonotype has a handful of counts. The chain carries TRBV9 and TRBJ2-5; TRBD1 agrees at 7 bases. Germline lookup yields CDR1 SGDLS and CDR2 YYNGEE. The CDR3 is 13 amino acids. Unmatched junction bases numbered 3, after V lost 3 bases and J lost 4 bases. CDR3 loop: CASSARQGETQYF. The CDR3 DNA reads TGTGCCAGCAGCGCCAGACAGGGAGAGACCCAGTACTTC.

The sample holds many counts of this clonotype. The chain employs TRBV11-2 and TRBJ1-1; D might be TRBD1 (6 bases). This CDR3 is 17 amino acids long. Germline values: CDR1 SGHAT, CDR2 FQNNGV. The ends were cut back, 0 bases at V and 3 bases at J, with 17 bases in the middle. CDR3: CASSLEQGLDRYTEAFF. The DNA of the CDR3 is TGTGCCAGCAGCTTAGAGCAGGGGCTGGATCGGTACACTGAAGCTTTCTTT.

Details on this clonotype: A junction boundary mismatches the germline segment, possibly from a read error. The gene calls are TRBV12-3 or TRBV12-4 and TRBJ1-2, with 7 positions matching TRBD1. The CDR3 covers 17 residues. CDR3 loop: CVSSLGFGTASNYGYTF. DNA of the CDR3: TGTGTCAGCAGTTTAGGTTTCGGGACAGCATCTAACTATGGCTACACCTTC.

This clonotype turned up a few times. V usage is TRBV5-1 and J usage is TRBJ2-1; D is uncertain. V was trimmed by 2 bases and J by 8 bases, leaving 17 bases between them. Germline V lookup: CDR1 SGHRS, CDR2 YFSETQ. The CDR3 runs to 15 residues. The CDR3 DNA reads TGCGCCAGCAGCTTACGACTCCCGACAAGCGATGAGCAGTTCTTC. Translating it yields CASSLRLPTSDEQFF.

Note on this clonotype: One end of the junction is discordant with germline, which a read error may explain. This chain connects TRBV29-1 to TRBJ2-5; D unclear. Germline V gives CDR1 SQVTM, CDR2 ANQGSEA. There are 13 residues in the CDR3. The CDR3 is CSVLGYQQETQYF. In DNA, the CDR3 is TGCAGCGTCTTGGGGTACCAGCAAGAAACCCAGTACTTC.

The J gene is TRBJ2-3, the V gene TRBV29-1, with TRBD2 matching 7 bases. The germline CDR1 and CDR2 sequences are SQVTM and ANQGSEA. This CDR3 is built from 13 residues. The J segment lost 4 bases and the V segment lost 6 bases, leaving 7 bases of the junction unmatched. CDR3 sequence reads: CSVGSGYADTQYF. The CDR3 DNA sequence: TGCAGCGTCGGTAGCGGGTACGCAGATACGCAGTATTTT.

The V and J genes are TRBV6-6 and TRBJ2-5, with D hard to call. This CDR3 is 10 amino acids long. Germline CDR1 reads MNHNY; CDR2 reads SVGAGI (reference sequence). Trimming took 6 bases from V and 4 from J, leaving 3 bases between them. The CDR3 spells CASRRETQYF. The DNA of the CDR3 is TGTGCCAGCAGGCGAGAGACCCAGTACTTC.

The chain combines TRBV30 with TRBJ1-6; 8 bases fit TRBD1. The CDR3 has 13 residues. The V gene end was trimmed by 8 bases and the J gene end by 9 bases; junction bases not matched to a gene: 9. Germline V lookup: CDR1 GTSNPN, CDR2 SVGIG (reference sequence). The CDR3 loop reads CARTTGGLSPLHF. The CDR3 DNA follows: TGTGCCCGGACAACAGGGGGACTTTCACCCCTCCACTTT.

This clonotype was recorded a few times. The V gene is TRBV29-1, the J gene TRBJ2-7, with D perhaps TRBD2 (7 bases). Germline V gene data show CDR1 as SQVTM and CDR2 as ANQGSEA. Trimming removed 4 bases from V and 6 bases from J, with 16 bases in between. This CDR3 has 13 amino acids. CDR3 nucleotide sequence: TGCAGCGTTGCGGGGGGCAATTTGGGCGAGCAGTACTTC. It is translated as CSVAGGNLGEQYF.